The 22 T cell receptor beta chains in this list originate from one sample, sequenced in a study of T cell responses to AZD1222 COVID-19 vaccine. Sequencing used immunoSEQ multiplex PCR; TCRdb keeps in-frame clones, though not all of them. The sample records around 100,000 clones, roughly 90% being singletons. Sample: peripheral blood, taken on day 0 of AZD1222 vaccination. These receptors were obtained from an adult in good health.

This chain links TRBV3-1 (or the pseudogene TRBV3-2) with TRBJ2-3; tentatively, D is TRBD2 (6 bases). CDR1 LGHDT and CDR2 YNNKEL come from the germline V gene (reference sequence). This CDR3 is built from 14 residues. V dropped 4 bases and J dropped 5 bases, with 13 bases sitting between them. CDR3 protein: CASSPRGAVDTQYF. The CDR3 bases are TGTGCCAGCAGCCCGCGGGGAGCAGTAGATACGCAGTATTTT.

The chain uses TRBV10-3 and TRBJ2-3, with D tentatively TRBD2 (6 bases). CDR3 length equals 16 residues. Looked up from germline, CDR1 is ENHRY and CDR2 is SYGVKD. V was clipped by 5 bases and J by 5 bases, with 20 bases between them. The CDR3 bases are TGTGCCATCAGTACGGAGGGGCCTAATAGGGGAGATACGCAGTATTTT. Protein sequence: CAISTEGPNRGDTQYF.

This rearrangement joins TRBV7-9 to TRBJ2-2, with 9 bases lining up with TRBD1. From germline, CDR1 is SEHNR and CDR2 FQNEAQ (reference sequence). The CDR3 totals 15 residues. Trimming at V came to 8 bases and at J to 0 bases, leaving 4 bases not matched to a gene. CDR3 nucleotides: TGTGCCAGCCGACGACAGGGGGCGAACACCGGGGAGCTGTTTTTT. It codes for CASRRQGANTGELFF.

This sequence joins TRBV5-1 and TRBJ1-2, with D possibly TRBD1 on 6 matching bases. CDR3 length equals 19 residues. Germline V gene lookup returns CDR1 SGHRS and CDR2 YFSETQ. V was cut by 0 bases and J by 1 base, with 22 bases left in between. CDR3 amino acids: CASSLVTGIGTAINYGYTF. DNA of the CDR3: TGCGCCAGCAGCTTGGTCACAGGGATAGGGACGGCAATTAACTATGGCTACACCTTC.

In its sample, this clone was seen a few times. The chain couples TRBV27 to TRBJ1-6, with 7 bases matching TRBD1. Germline V gene data show CDR1 as MNHEY and CDR2 as SMNVEV (reference sequence). This CDR3 has 15 amino acids. V shed 3 bases and J 7 bases; nucleotides not matched to a gene: 6. CDR3 DNA sequence: TGTGCCAGCAGTTTTGGACAGGCGGTAAATTCACCCCTCCACTTT. Translating it yields CASSFGQAVNSPLHF.

This sequence joins TRBV28 and TRBJ2-1; D perhaps matches TRBD2 (6 bases). The V gene lost 8 bases and the J gene lost 0 bases, with 14 bases spanning the gap. This CDR3 comprises 15 residues. Looked up from germline, CDR1 is MDHEN and CDR2 is SYDVKM. The CDR3 sequence is CASGTAGSSYNEQFF. DNA for the CDR3: TGTGCCAGCGGGACGGCGGGGAGCTCCTACAATGAGCAGTTCTTC.

The J gene is TRBJ1-4, the V gene TRBV5-1, with 7 bases that match TRBD1. The germline CDR1 and CDR2 sequences are SGHRS and YFSETQ. V lost 4 bases and J lost 8; bases outside the gene matches: 8. CDR3 size: 14 residues. For the CDR3, the DNA is TGCGCCAGCAGCGAAAGTCCGGGACAGGAAAAACTGTTTTTT. Translating gives CASSESPGQEKLFF.

The gene calls are TRBV19 and TRBJ1-1; weak D call: TRBD1 (6 bases). V lost 5 bases and J lost 1, with 14 bases in between. This CDR3 is 15 amino acids long. The germline gives CDR1 LNHDA, CDR2 SQIVND (reference sequence). The CDR3 region has the DNA TGTGCCAGTAGTCCTGGCCTGGGACAGAACACTGAAGCTTTCTTT. This gives the protein CASSPGLGQNTEAFF.

J is TRBJ2-1 and V is TRBV7-9, with D possibly TRBD2 on 6 matching bases. The germline CDR1 and CDR2 sequences are SEHNR and FQNEAQ (reference sequence). V was pared by 5 bases and J by 0 bases, with 23 bases between. CDR3 length equals 19 residues. The DNA of the CDR3 is TGTGCCAGCAGCCAAAGGGGAGGCCGGGACGGGGGCTCCTACAATGAGCAGTTCTTC. This translates into CASSQRGGRDGGSYNEQFF.

V usage is TRBV28 and J usage is TRBJ2-7; 7 bases fit TRBD1. The CDR3 runs 14 residues. J gave up 3 bases and V 5 bases, and 7 bases lay outside the gene matches. The germline gives CDR1 MDHEN, CDR2 SYDVKM. CDR3 DNA: TGTGCCAGCAGTACCTCGACAGGGAACTACGAGCAGTACTTC. Translation gives CASSTSTGNYEQYF.

The V gene is TRBV12-3 or TRBV12-4, the J gene TRBJ2-3, with 8 bases aligning to TRBD2. The CDR3 consists of 12 residues. V dropped 7 bases and J dropped 5; count of bases not matched to a gene: 2. CDR3 sequence reads: CASTGGGDTQYF. CDR3 DNA sequence: TGTGCCAGCACCGGGGGGGGAGATACGCAGTATTTT.

The genes are TRBV11-2 and TRBJ1-1; 8 nucleotides line up with TRBD1. Germline CDR1 and CDR2: SGHAT and FQNNGV. The J segment lost 4 bases and the V segment lost 5 bases, leaving 3 bases of the junction unmatched. The CDR3 extends over 13 amino acids. CDR3 nucleotides: TGTGCCAGCAGCGACAGGGGAACCACTGAAGCTTTCTTT. This translates into CASSDRGTTEAFF.

This rearrangement joins TRBV30 to TRBJ2-2, with TRBD1 matching 8 bases. The CDR3 runs 14 residues. Germline V gene lookup returns CDR1 GTSNPN and CDR2 SVGIG (reference sequence). V trimming: 5 bases; J trimming: 7 bases; junction bases outside the gene matches: 9. The DNA for the CDR3 is TGTGCCTGGCGGACAGGGAGTATAGACGGGGAGCTGTTTTTT. As protein: CAWRTGSIDGELFF.

The chain links TRBV5-6 to TRBJ1-2, with D perhaps TRBD1 (5 bases). The CDR3 loop spans 13 amino acids. V shed 3 bases and J shed 7 bases, with 13 bases lying between them. Germline CDR1 and CDR2: SGHDT and YYEEEE. CDR3 in amino acids: CASSSLGGFGYTF. The CDR3 nucleotides read TGTGCCAGCAGCTCGCTTGGGGGATTTGGCTACACCTTC.

V usage is TRBV14 and J usage is TRBJ2-1; 9 bases fit TRBD1. CDR3 length: 14 amino acids. Germline-derived CDR1 and CDR2 are SGHDN and FVKESK. V lost 4 bases to trimming and J lost 14 bases; unmatched junction nucleotides: 12. CDR3 in amino acids: CASSLGTGYSIEFF. Here the CDR3 DNA reads TGTGCCAGCAGCCTGGGGACAGGGTATTCAATTGAGTTCTTC.

The J gene is TRBJ2-3, the V gene TRBV7-2; TRBD2 aligns across 11 bases. The germline gives CDR1 SGHTA, CDR2 FQGNSA. V was pared by 5 bases and J by 7 bases, with 11 bases of the junction left unmatched. CDR3 length: 16 residues. The CDR3 loop is CASSLTSGTSGNTQYF. DNA for the CDR3: TGTGCCAGCAGCCTCACTTCCGGGACTAGCGGAAATACGCAGTATTTT.

In its sample, this clone was seen a few times. The V gene is TRBV24-1, the J gene TRBJ2-3; no clear D gene. The CDR3 consists of 15 residues. CDR1 and CDR2 from the germline V gene are KGHDR and SFDVKD. The V end was cut by 1 base, the J end by 1 base, with 8 bases between. DNA of the CDR3: TGTGCCACCAGTGATTTTGGGTCCGGCACAGATACGCAGTATTTT. This gives the protein CATSDFGSGTDTQYF.

This sequence joins TRBV6-5 and TRBJ1-4; 9 bases are shared with TRBD1. The CDR3 sequence is 15 residues long. Germline V gives CDR1 MNHEY, CDR2 SVGAGI. Germline trimming cut 0 bases from V and 8 bases from J; bases unmatched to any gene: 4. The CDR3: CASSYSGQGGEKLFF. The CDR3 coding sequence is TGTGCCAGCAGTTACTCGGGACAGGGCGGAGAAAAACTGTTTTTT.

CDR3 coding DNA: TGTGCCAGCACACCCGCCGGGACACAGTTCCAGCCCCAGCATTTT. Its protein is CASTPAGTQFQPQHF. The rearrangement links TRBV27 to TRBJ1-5, with D tentatively TRBD1 (6 bases). The V gene lost 7 bases and the J gene lost 7 bases, with 20 bases spanning the gap. CDR1 and CDR2 (germline): MNHEY, SMNVEV (reference sequence). The CDR3 has 15 amino acids.

The rearrangement joins TRBV7-9 to TRBJ2-7, with D uncertain. The CDR3 sequence is 14 residues long. CDR1 SEHNR and CDR2 FQNEAQ come from the germline V gene (reference sequence). V was cut by 2 bases and J by 6 bases, with 14 bases left in between. The CDR3 region is CASSLIYPGGEQYF. The CDR3 bases are TGTGCCAGCAGCTTAATTTACCCTGGTGGCGAGCAGTACTTC.

This clone appeared once. V is TRBV7-9 and J is TRBJ1-2, with a possible D match to TRBD1 (6 bases). Per germline, CDR1 SEHNR and CDR2 FQNEAQ (reference sequence). The CDR3 totals 13 residues. With 11 bases removed from V and 2 bases from J, the gap between germline ends came to 15 bases. This chain's CDR3 is CASAGQTNYGYTF. For the CDR3, the DNA is TGTGCCTCAGCTGGACAGACCAACTATGGCTACACCTTC.

This rearrangement joins TRBV14 to TRBJ2-1; 7 positions match TRBD1. The CDR3 is made up of 17 amino acids. CDR1 SGHDN and CDR2 FVKESK come from the germline V gene. With V trimmed by 3 bases and J by 5 bases, 13 bases remained unmatched. The CDR3 reads CASSHLPGQRTNNEQFF. For the CDR3, the DNA is TGTGCCAGCAGCCATCTCCCGGGACAGCGAACAAACAATGAGCAGTTCTTC. The variable domain in full, completed from reference TRBV14 and TRBJ2-1, reads EAGVTQFPSHSVIEKGQTVTLRCDPISGHDNLYWYRRVMGKEIKFLLHFVKESKQDESGMPNNRFLAERTGGTYSTLKVQPAELEDSGVYFCASSHLPGQRTNNEQFFGPGTRLTVL.